The 18 T cell receptor beta chains below come from one sample, sequenced in a study of shared clonotypes between healthy human individuals. Some clones are missing from TCRdb's copy, which holds only in-frame ones; the method was immunoSEQ multiplex PCR. This sample has about 710,000 clones, with 72% found just once. What was sequenced was memory CD4+ T cells sorted from blood. Subset indicated: CD45RA-negative fraction. The receptor source for this set is a woman in her 30s in good health.

This chain uses TRBV6-4 with TRBJ1-5, with D possibly matching TRBD1 (5 bases). CDR1 MRHNA and CDR2 SNTAGT come from the germline V gene. The CDR3 loop spans 13 amino acids. V gave up 6 bases and J gave up 7 bases, with 13 bases separating them. CDR3 in amino acids: CASSMTEDQPQHF. The CDR3 DNA sequence: TGTGCCAGCAGCATGACAGAGGACCAGCCCCAGCATTTT.

The V and J genes are TRBV23-1 and TRBJ1-1; D unclear. Being an ORF, TRBV23-1 has a function that is uncertain. This CDR3 has 16 residues. Between the trimmed V and J ends, which lost 3 bases and 1 base, there was a span of 15 bases. The CDR3 nucleotides are TGCGCCAGCAGTCATCATACCGGACGGGCGAACACTGAAGCTTTCTTT. Its translation is CASSHHTGRANTEAFF.

This chain uses TRBV29-1 with TRBJ2-5; D perhaps matches TRBD2 (6 bases). V shed 4 bases and J shed 7 bases, with 16 bases lying between them. Germline-derived CDR1 and CDR2 are SQVTM and ANQGSEA. This CDR3 spans 13 amino acids. The DNA of the CDR3 is TGCAGCGTTGTCGCAGGCCGGGGGTGGACCCAGTACTTC. This sequence encodes CSVVAGRGWTQYF.

This chain uses TRBV2 with TRBJ2-5; D is uncertain. This CDR3 contains 12 residues. V dropped 3 bases and J dropped 7 bases, with 9 bases sitting between them. Germline loops: CDR1 SNHLY, CDR2 FYNNEI. This chain's CDR3 is CASSDSSWTQYF. CDR3 bases: TGTGCCAGCAGTGACAGCTCTTGGACCCAGTACTTC.

This clone was picked up one time. The chain combines TRBV4-1 with TRBJ2-1; D might be TRBD1 or TRBD2, each matching 5 bases. CDR1 and CDR2 from the germline V gene are MGHRA and YSYEKL. Trimming shortened V by 0 bases and J by 6 bases, and 18 bases separated the two germline ends. This CDR3 region has 17 residues. The CDR3 DNA reads TGCGCCAGCAGCCAAGATGGGGGTGGGCTCAAAAGCAATGAGCAGTTCTTC. Amino acid sequence: CASSQDGGGLKSNEQFF.

The chain is built from TRBV5-1 and TRBJ2-2; D gene unclear. This CDR3 spans 15 amino acids. Trimming took 1 base from V and 4 from J, leaving 11 bases between them. Germline V lookup: CDR1 SGHRS, CDR2 YFSETQ. For the CDR3, the DNA is TGCGCCAGCAGCTTGATGGAAATCGGCACCGGGGAGCTGTTTTTT. Its protein is CASSLMEIGTGELFF.

This clone showed up just a few times. The CDR3: CATEKNTEAFF. The CDR3 region has the DNA TGTGCCACCGAGAAGAACACTGAAGCTTTCTTT. The chain joins TRBV7-9 to TRBJ1-1; D unclear. V dropped 10 bases and J dropped 1 base, with 7 bases sitting between them. CDR1 and CDR2 from the germline V gene are SEHNR and FQNEAQ (reference sequence). This CDR3 is 11 amino acids long.

J is TRBJ1-2 and V is TRBV11-3; D perhaps matches TRBD1 (6 bases). With 5 bases removed from V and 8 bases from J, the gap between germline ends came to 12 bases. CDR3 length: 12 residues. Germline V lookup: CDR1 SGHNT, CDR2 YENEEA. The CDR3 DNA follows: TGTGCCAGCAGCCCTAAGGGGGGAGGCTACACCTTC. It translates to CASSPKGGGYTF.

The chain is built from TRBV7-9 and TRBJ2-2; unclear D gene. Germline V CDR1 and CDR2: SEHNR, FQNEAQ (reference sequence). V lost 5 bases and J 7 bases, leaving 11 bases between the germline ends. This CDR3 region has 13 residues. The CDR3, as DNA: TGTGCCAGCAGCGTGACGGAGCACGGGGAGCTGTTTTTT. This encodes CASSVTEHGELFF. The full variable domain, rest sourced from reference TRBV7-9 and TRBJ2-2, is DTGVSQNPRHKITKRGQNVTFRCDPISEHNRLYWYRQTLGQGPEFLTYFQNEAQLEKSRLLSDRFSAERPKGSFSTLEIQRTEQGDSAMYLCASSVTEHGELFFGEGSRLTVL.

This clone was detected once. The chain joins TRBV6-5 to TRBJ1-1; 7 nucleotides align to TRBD1. Germline V gene lookup returns CDR1 MNHEY and CDR2 SVGAGI. With V trimmed by 8 bases and J by 4 bases, 7 bases remained unmatched. There are 13 residues in the CDR3. The CDR3 is CASGDRESTEAFF. The CDR3 nucleotides read TGTGCCAGCGGTGACAGGGAGAGCACTGAAGCTTTCTTT.

The rearrangement uses TRBV28 and TRBJ2-7; D gene uncertain. CDR1 and CDR2 (germline): MDHEN, SYDVKM. CDR3 length: 13 residues. The V and J ends lost 5 bases and 10 bases respectively, with 18 bases between them. The CDR3 reads CASSGRALREQYF. CDR3 DNA sequence: TGTGCCAGCAGTGGACGGGCCCTACGAGAACAGTACTTC.

The CDR3 loop is CASSSRQTDTQYF. The CDR3, as DNA: TGTGCCAGCAGTAGTCGGCAAACAGATACGCAGTATTTT. This rearrangement joins TRBV9 to TRBJ2-3; D not resolved. Trimming removed 5 bases at V and 3 bases at J, with 10 bases between. CDR3 size: 13 residues. Germline V gives CDR1 SGDLS, CDR2 YYNGEE.

This chain's CDR3 is CASSLMGTDQETQYF. The CDR3 coding sequence is TGCGCCAGCAGCTTGATGGGGACGGACCAAGAGACCCAGTACTTC. The chain recombines TRBV5-1 with TRBJ2-5; D could derive from TRBD1 or TRBD2 (5 bases each). Between the trimmed V and J ends, which lost 1 base and 0 bases, there was a span of 10 bases. Per the germline V gene, CDR1 is SGHRS and CDR2 is YFSETQ. CDR3 size: 15 residues.

The chain has TRBV19 and TRBJ2-1; 15 bases are shared with TRBD2. The ends lost 3 bases at V and 0 bases at J; junction bases unmatched: 3. This CDR3 region has 18 residues. Per germline, CDR1 LNHDA and CDR2 SQIVND (reference sequence). As DNA, the CDR3 is TGTGCCAGTAGTATCCGGACTAGCGGGAGGGACTCCTACAATGAGCAGTTCTTC. Amino acids: CASSIRTSGRDSYNEQFF.

The V gene is TRBV28, the J gene TRBJ1-2; D uncertain. V lost 5 bases and J lost 0, with 13 bases in between. Germline V lookup: CDR1 MDHEN, CDR2 SYDVKM. This CDR3 is built from 15 residues. In DNA, the CDR3 is TGTGCCAGCAGTCTATCGACCGCCGCTAACTATGGCTACACCTTC. It yields the protein CASSLSTAANYGYTF.

For the CDR3, the DNA is TGCGCCAGCAGCTTGGAATCTGGGGTGGACTTCCAAGAGACCCAGTACTTC. Translation gives CASSLESGVDFQETQYF. The rearrangement links TRBV5-1 to TRBJ2-5, with D tentatively TRBD2 (5 bases). The ends were cut back, 0 bases at V and 1 base at J, with 16 bases in the middle. Germline lookup yields CDR1 SGHRS and CDR2 YFSETQ. This CDR3 comprises 17 residues.

CDR3 amino acids: CASSQADRSSYEQYF. CDR3 DNA: TGTGCCAGCAGCCAAGCGGACAGAAGCTCCTACGAGCAGTACTTC. V usage is TRBV4-2 and J usage is TRBJ2-7, with a possible D match to TRBD1 (6 bases). This CDR3 comprises 15 residues. V lost 1 base, J lost 0 bases, and 10 bases lay in between. Per germline, CDR1 LGHNA and CDR2 YNFKEQ.

This clone was detected once. The V and J genes are TRBV15 and TRBJ2-7, with TRBD2 identical over 12 bases. J lost 4 bases, V lost 6 bases, and 1 base had no gene match. Germline assignment: CDR1 LNHNV and CDR2 YYDKDF (reference sequence). This CDR3 has 13 amino acids. The CDR3 reads CATRTSGSYEQYF. The CDR3 DNA reads TGTGCCACCAGGACTAGCGGGAGTTACGAGCAGTACTTC.